A single sample gave rise to the 27 T cell receptor beta chains below, sequenced in a study of technical replicates of blood from a few donors. The protocol was immunoSEQ multiplex PCR, while the TCRdb copy is restricted to in-frame clones and leaves out a portion. In the table there are 60,000 to 95,000 clones, about nine tenths of which are singletons. The sample was T cells isolated from PBMCs. The receptors originated from a human donor in good health. Some clones in this sample may be carry-over from other donors' samples.

The chain uses TRBV11-2 and TRBJ1-2, with D tentatively TRBD1 (5 bases). V was pared by 4 bases and J by 4 bases, with 10 bases between. CDR1 and CDR2 from the germline V gene are SGHAT and FQNNGV. CDR3 size: 13 residues. CDR3 bases: TGTGCCAGCAGCTCACGGGGGGGCTATGGCTACACCTTC. It encodes CASSSRGGYGYTF.

The V gene is TRBV11-2, the J gene TRBJ2-2; 7 bases match TRBD1. The CDR3 sequence is 15 residues long. V shed 6 bases and J 4 bases; nucleotides not matched to a gene: 8. Germline V gives CDR1 SGHAT, CDR2 FQNNGV. The DNA of the CDR3 is TGTGCCAGCAGTTTGACAGGGCGAACCACCGGGGAGCTGTTTTTT. Translating gives CASSLTGRTTGELFF.

V is TRBV19 and J is TRBJ1-1; D remains ambiguous. CDR1 and CDR2 from the germline V gene are LNHDA and SQIVND (reference sequence). V shed 1 base and J shed 3 bases, with 15 bases lying between them. This CDR3 has 16 amino acids. The CDR3 DNA reads TGTGCCAGTAGTATAGGTGTGCACGTCGGGGACACTGAAGCTTTCTTT. Its protein is CASSIGVHVGDTEAFF.

This rearrangement joins TRBV11-2 to TRBJ1-1, with D uncertain. Trimming took 1 base from V and 9 from J, leaving 15 bases between them. CDR3 size: 14 residues. From germline, CDR1 is SGHAT and CDR2 FQNNGV. The CDR3 spells CASSLVLQTMKAFF. Written as DNA, the CDR3 is TGTGCCAGCAGCTTAGTTTTACAGACGATGAAAGCTTTCTTT.

The CDR3 here is CAGYTDRGYGYTF. The CDR3 bases are TGTGCCGGATATACGGACAGGGGCTATGGCTACACCTTC. This rearrangement joins TRBV6-1 to TRBJ1-2; 9 nucleotides align to TRBD1. The CDR3 covers 13 residues. Germline V gene sequence: CDR1 MNHNS, CDR2 SASEGT. Trimming removed 11 bases from V and 4 bases from J; junction bases left unmatched: 8.

The CDR3 region is CASSHAGGPYNEQFF. The DNA for the CDR3 is TGCGCCAGCAGCCATGCGGGCGGACCCTACAATGAGCAGTTCTTC. The V call is TRBV4-1, the J call TRBJ2-1, with a tentative D call TRBD2 (5 bases). CDR1 and CDR2 (germline): MGHRA, YSYEKL. The CDR3 is 15 residues long. V was pared by 3 bases and J by 2 bases, with 11 bases between.

CDR3 nucleotides: TGTGCCAGCAGCTTAGGCGGACTGGAGACCCAGTACTTC. Translation gives CASSLGGLETQYF. This chain joins TRBV11-3 and TRBJ2-5; tentatively, D is TRBD2 (5 bases). CDR1 and CDR2 from the germline V gene are SGHNT and YENEEA. V dropped 1 base and J dropped 5 bases, with 8 bases sitting between them. The CDR3 has 13 amino acids. The full variable domain, with the rest looked up from reference TRBV11-3 and TRBJ2-5, is EAGVVQSPRYKIIEKKQPVAFWCNPISGHNTLYWYLQNLGQGPELLIRYENEEAVDDSQLPKDRFSAERLKGVDSTLKIQPAELGDSAVYLCASSLGGLETQYFGPGTRLLVL.

In DNA, the CDR3 is TGTGCCAGCAGTGACTGGACAGTCTACGAGCAGTACTTC. It is translated as CASSDWTVYEQYF. The genes are TRBV6-1 and TRBJ2-7; a possible D gene is TRBD1 (6 bases). Germline CDR1 reads MNHNS; CDR2 reads SASEGT. The V end lost 3 bases, the J end lost 3 bases, and 9 bases lay between the germline ends. The CDR3 totals 13 residues.

The V gene is TRBV5-8, the J gene TRBJ2-7, with 7 bases aligning to TRBD1. The germline V gene has CDR1 SGHTS and CDR2 YDEGEE. This CDR3 comprises 16 residues. V lost 0 bases and J lost 2; bases outside the gene matches: 8. CDR3 residues: CASSLVGDSRPYEQYF. CDR3 nucleotides: TGTGCCAGCAGCTTGGTTGGGGACAGTCGACCCTACGAGCAGTACTTC.

This clone appeared a few times. The chain recombines TRBV19 with TRBJ1-3, with unresolved D. The CDR3 spans 14 residues. CDR1 LNHDA and CDR2 SQIVND come from the germline V gene (reference sequence). Trimming pared 9 bases from V and 0 bases from J, leaving 12 bases between. CDR3 region: CASGKGSSGNTIYF. In DNA form, the CDR3 reads TGTGCCAGCGGGAAGGGAAGCTCTGGAAACACCATATATTTT.

The rearrangement uses TRBV7-8 and TRBJ1-1, with D perhaps TRBD1 (6 bases). The germline V gene encodes CDR1 SGHVS and CDR2 FQNEAQ. Trimming left V 1 base short and J 1 base short, with 13 bases between. The CDR3 runs 16 residues. CDR3 DNA: TGTGCCAGCAGCTTAGTTCGTCTGGGACAGAACACTGAAGCTTTCTTT. Protein: CASSLVRLGQNTEAFF.

The CDR3 nucleotides are TGTGCCAGCAGTTTGGCGCGCCTAGATTCACCCCTCCACTTT. It translates to CASSLARLDSPLHF. The J gene is TRBJ1-6, the V gene TRBV27; D not resolved. The CDR3 runs 14 residues. Trimming removed 3 bases at V and 8 bases at J, with 11 bases between. Germline V gives CDR1 MNHEY, CDR2 SMNVEV (reference sequence).

The chain carries TRBV28 and TRBJ1-1, with TRBD1 as a possible D gene (6 bases). V lost 7 bases and J 2 bases, leaving 8 bases between the germline ends. This CDR3 is 12 amino acids long. CDR1 is MDHEN, CDR2 SYDVKM, per germline. The CDR3 spells CASKTGNTEAFF. The DNA for the CDR3 is TGTGCCAGCAAGACAGGTAACACTGAAGCTTTCTTT. Using reference TRBV28 and TRBJ1-1 for the parts outside the CDR3, the full variable domain is DVKVTQSSRYLVKRTGEKVFLECVQDMDHENMFWYRQDPGLGLRLIYFSYDVKMKEKGDIPEGYSVSREKKERFSLILESASTNQTSMYLCASKTGNTEAFFGQGTRLTVV.

The V and J genes are TRBV18 and TRBJ2-7; D possibly corresponds to TRBD1 (6 bases). V lost 6 bases and J 7 bases, leaving 22 bases between the germline ends. Per the germline V gene, CDR1 is KGHSH and CDR2 is LQKENI. This CDR3 spans 15 amino acids. CDR3 residues: CASSPGALTSREQYF. The CDR3 DNA reads as TGTGCCAGCTCGCCAGGGGCCCTAACCTCGCGAGAGCAGTACTTC. The full variable domain, completed using reference TRBV18 and TRBJ2-7, is NAGVMQNPRHLVRRRGQEARLRCSPMKGHSHVYWYRQLPEEGLKFMVYLQKENIIDESGMPKERFSAEFPKEGPSILRIQQVVRGDSAAYFCASSPGALTSREQYFGPGTRLTVT.

This clone was seen only once. The chain carries TRBV5-1 and TRBJ2-1; 11 nucleotides line up with TRBD2. Per germline, CDR1 SGHRS and CDR2 YFSETQ. V lost 7 bases, J lost 0 bases, and 15 bases stayed unmatched. CDR3 length equals 19 residues. The CDR3 bases are TGCGCCAGCCGAGGGGGTGGTAGCGGGGGGGCCGCCTCCTACAATGAGCAGTTCTTC. This translates into CASRGGGSGGAASYNEQFF.

The chain links TRBV18 to TRBJ2-1; TRBD2 might be the D (6 bases). Germline lookup yields CDR1 KGHSH and CDR2 LQKENI. The CDR3 length is 15 residues. V lost 2 bases to trimming and J lost 0 bases, with 8 bases between them. The CDR3 DNA sequence: TGTGCCAGCTCACCAGGGGGGAGCTCCTACAATGAGCAGTTCTTC. Protein sequence: CASSPGGSSYNEQFF.

J is TRBJ1-2 and V is TRBV5-5, with 10 bases aligning to TRBD1. The CDR3 runs 16 residues. Germline lookup yields CDR1 SGHKS and CDR2 YYEKEE (reference sequence). The trim removed 0 bases at V and 4 bases at J, leaving 6 bases unmatched. CDR3 DNA sequence: TGTGCCAGCAGCTTGGCGGGGACAGGGGTCCTCTATGGCTACACCTTC. Its translation is CASSLAGTGVLYGYTF.

The chain employs TRBV11-2 and TRBJ1-2; D is perhaps TRBD1 (5 bases). CDR1 SGHAT and CDR2 FQNNGV come from the germline V gene. The CDR3 runs to 13 residues. Trimming removed 1 base at V and 10 bases at J, with 13 bases between. CDR3 in amino acids: CASSLVSRQTYTF. CDR3 bases: TGTGCCAGCAGCTTAGTTTCGCGACAGACCTACACCTTC.

CDR3 coding DNA: TGTGCCAGTAAGTCAGGACAGGAATACCACTCTGGGGCCAACGTCCTGACTTTC. Its translation: CASKSGQEYHSGANVLTF. The chain couples TRBV19 to TRBJ2-6; 7 positions agree with TRBD1. CDR1 is LNHDA, CDR2 SQIVND, per germline (reference sequence). J was trimmed by 0 bases and V by 7 bases; bases with no gene match: 12. The length of the CDR3 is 18 residues.

The J gene is TRBJ1-1, the V gene TRBV5-1; TRBD1 matches 7 bases. There are 16 residues in the CDR3. V lost 2 bases, J lost 1 base, and 8 bases stayed unmatched. The germline gives CDR1 SGHRS, CDR2 YFSETQ. DNA of the CDR3: TGCGCCAGCAGCTTACGCAGACAGGGAGCGAACACTGAAGCTTTCTTT. It specifies CASSLRRQGANTEAFF. Filled out from reference TRBV5-1 and TRBJ1-1, the complete variable domain reads KAGVTQTPRYLIKTRGQQVTLSCSPISGHRSVSWYQQTPGQGLQFLFEYFSETQRNKGNFPGRFSGRQFSNSRSEMNVSTLELGDSALYLCASSLRRQGANTEAFFGQGTRLTVV.

V is TRBV18 and J is TRBJ1-1, with 7 bases fitting TRBD1. CDR1 and CDR2 (germline): KGHSH, LQKENI. The CDR3 contains 15 residues. With 1 base clipped from V and 7 bases from J, the junction kept 9 bases outside the gene matches. The CDR3 region is CASSPLPGGIGEAFF. The CDR3 DNA is TGTGCCAGCTCACCACTCCCAGGGGGGATCGGTGAAGCTTTCTTT.

V is TRBV18 and J is TRBJ2-3; TRBD2 matches 8 bases. CDR1 and CDR2 (germline): KGHSH, LQKENI. J was trimmed by 4 bases and V by 0 bases; bases with no gene match: 9. The CDR3 extends over 17 amino acids. The CDR3 spells CASSPPDFAGGADTQYF. The CDR3 bases are TGTGCCAGCTCACCACCGGATTTTGCGGGGGGCGCAGATACGCAGTATTTT.

The gene calls are TRBV27 and TRBJ1-1; TRBD1 matches 8 bases. V dropped 4 bases and J dropped 3; count of bases not matched to a gene: 7. The CDR3 is 15 amino acids. Germline V gene sequence: CDR1 MNHEY, CDR2 SMNVEV (reference sequence). The CDR3 here is CASSSDRVGYTEAFF. The CDR3 region has the DNA TGTGCCAGCAGTTCGGACAGGGTGGGTTACACTGAAGCTTTCTTT.

The chain employs TRBV4-1 and TRBJ2-2, with a weak D call TRBD1 (6 bases). V was pared by 3 bases and J by 6 bases, with 11 bases between. The length of the CDR3 is 14 residues. Per the germline V gene, CDR1 is MGHRA and CDR2 is YSYEKL. The CDR3 DNA reads as TGCGCCAGCAGCCAGGGGGCTTCGGCCGGGGAGCTGTTTTTT. It is translated as CASSQGASAGELFF.

The chain couples TRBV9 to TRBJ2-2; D is ambiguous. The ends were cut back, 3 bases at V and 6 bases at J, with 15 bases in the middle. Germline loops: CDR1 SGDLS, CDR2 YYNGEE. The CDR3 has 15 residues. The CDR3 DNA sequence: TGTGCCAGCAGCGCTTACGGTGGTCTAGCCGGGGAGCTGTTTTTT. Translation gives CASSAYGGLAGELFF.

V usage is TRBV4-2 and J usage is TRBJ2-3; 7 nucleotides align to TRBD2. The CDR3 extends over 21 amino acids. Germline V gene lookup returns CDR1 LGHNA and CDR2 YNFKEQ. With V trimmed by 2 bases and J by 1 base, 21 bases remained unmatched. Here the CDR3 reads CASSQTMAGLVEKIGTDTQYF. The DNA for the CDR3 is TGTGCCAGCAGCCAAACTATGGCCGGACTAGTGGAGAAGATCGGCACAGATACGCAGTATTTT.

This chain uses TRBV15 with TRBJ2-7; 9 bases match TRBD2. Losses at the gene ends were 1 base for V and 3 bases for J; bases not matched to a gene: 4. Germline-derived CDR1 and CDR2 are LNHNV and YYDKDF (reference sequence). The CDR3 runs to 15 residues. The CDR3 region has the DNA TGTGCCACCAGCAGAGGTGGCGGGGGGGACTACGAGCAGTACTTC. This translates into CATSRGGGGDYEQYF.